This T cell receptor (beta chain) was retrieved from a study of neurological immune-mediated disorders. The CDR3 covers 15 residues. Germline lookup yields CDR1 KGHDR and CDR2 SFDVKD. V dropped 9 bases and J dropped 5; count of bases not matched to a gene: 12. Where libraries were unsorted, they were derived from 2 million PBMCs stored at -80 degrees C. This clonotype appeared many times. Each CDR3 protein is one row after TCRdb ran MiXCR on the 5' RACE reads. The sample has about 79,000 distinct CDR3 sequences; roughly an eighth are singletons. The chain employs TRBV24-1 and TRBJ1-5, with TRBD1 identical over 7 bases. This sequence originates from a woman aged 50 to 60 in good health. Sequenced input: PBMCs. The CDR3 DNA follows: TGTGCCACCCGGAGGTTGACAGGGACCCATCAGCCCCAGCATTTT. It yields the protein CATRRLTGTHQPQHF.